This TCR beta chain was sequenced for a study of cytomegalovirus exposure and HLA in healthy donors. Regarding the study as a whole: Immune exposure data for these donors was limited to CMV serostatus. Accurate predictions that matched the HLA-A and HLA-B alleles of most subjects were reportedly made from TCR beta sequences. At a 0.05 false discovery rate, a later analysis found 16,951 TCR beta sequences to be associated with HLA alleles.

As concerns this clone: Its matching antigen is unknown.

The CDR3 sequence is 10 residues long. Trimming shortened V by 7 bases and J by 3 bases, and 4 bases separated the two germline ends. Germline V gene data show CDR1 as MRHNA and CDR2 as SNTAGT. Researchers ran the PCR with 60 Vbeta and 13 Jbeta primers. Methods used by the authors: Counted up in a later analysis, unique TCR beta chains came to approximately 77 million, with about 9.9 million shared. The repertoire was sequenced with immunoSEQ multiplex PCR; TCRdb's copy has only in-frame clones and lacks some. V and J calls and clone size come straight from that table; D and trimming were deduced from the DNA. The sample contains about 160,000 clones, roughly 76% of which appear only once.

Specimen: PBMCs. The chain uses TRBV6-4 and TRBJ2-7, with no clear D. This TCR was recovered from a woman aged 50 to 60 in good health and CMV-seronegative. The CDR3 loop reads CASKHYEQYF. The CDR3, as DNA: TGTGCCAGCAAGCACTACGAGCAGTACTTC.